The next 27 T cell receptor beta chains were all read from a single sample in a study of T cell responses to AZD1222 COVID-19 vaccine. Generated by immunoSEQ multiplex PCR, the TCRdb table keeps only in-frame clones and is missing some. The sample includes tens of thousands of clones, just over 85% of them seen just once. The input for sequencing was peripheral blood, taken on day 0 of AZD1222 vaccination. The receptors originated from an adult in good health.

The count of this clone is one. CDR3 sequence (DNA): TGTGCCAGCAGTTTAGGGGACCAGACGGGCTACACCTTC. Protein product: CASSLGDQTGYTF. The rearrangement joins TRBV12-3 or TRBV12-4 to TRBJ1-2; the D gene is possibly TRBD1 (5 bases). Trimming removed 1 base from V and 8 bases from J, with 11 bases in between. The CDR3 covers 13 residues.

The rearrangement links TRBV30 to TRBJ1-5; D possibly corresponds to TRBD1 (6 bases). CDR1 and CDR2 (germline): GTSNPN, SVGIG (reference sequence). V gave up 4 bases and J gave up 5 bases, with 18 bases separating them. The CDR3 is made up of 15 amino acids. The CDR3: CAWTGAGLLDQPQHF. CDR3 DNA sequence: TGTGCCTGGACAGGGGCAGGGTTATTGGATCAGCCCCAGCATTTT.

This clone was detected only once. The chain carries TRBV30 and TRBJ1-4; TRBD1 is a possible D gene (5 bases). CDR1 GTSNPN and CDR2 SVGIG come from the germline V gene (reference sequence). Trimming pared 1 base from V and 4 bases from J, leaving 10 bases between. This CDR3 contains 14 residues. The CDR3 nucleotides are TGTGCCTGGAGTGAGGCCAGGGTTAATGAAAAACTGTTTTTT. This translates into CAWSEARVNEKLFF.

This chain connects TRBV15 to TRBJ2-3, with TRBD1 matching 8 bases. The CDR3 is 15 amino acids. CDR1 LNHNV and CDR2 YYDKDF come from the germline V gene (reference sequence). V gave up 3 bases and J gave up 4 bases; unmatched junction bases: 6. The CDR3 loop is CATSRQGQAADTQYF. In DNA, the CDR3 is TGTGCCACCAGCAGGCAGGGACAGGCAGCAGATACGCAGTATTTT. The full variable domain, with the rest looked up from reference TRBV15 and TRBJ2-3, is DAMVIQNPRYQVTQFGKPVTLSCSQTLNHNVMYWYQQKSSQAPKLLFHYYDKDFNNEADTPDNFQSRRPNTSFCFLDIRSPGLGDTAMYLCATSRQGQAADTQYFGPGTRLTVL.

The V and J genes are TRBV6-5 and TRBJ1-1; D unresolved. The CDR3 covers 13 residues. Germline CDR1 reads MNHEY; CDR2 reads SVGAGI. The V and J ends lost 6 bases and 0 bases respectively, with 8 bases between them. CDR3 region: CASRTTLNTEAFF. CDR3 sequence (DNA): TGTGCCAGCAGGACTACACTGAACACTGAAGCTTTCTTT.

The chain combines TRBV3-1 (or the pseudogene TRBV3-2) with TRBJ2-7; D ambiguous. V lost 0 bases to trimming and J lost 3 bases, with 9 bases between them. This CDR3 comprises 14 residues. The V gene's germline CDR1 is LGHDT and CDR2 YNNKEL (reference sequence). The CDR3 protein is CASSQELQSYEQYF. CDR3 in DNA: TGTGCCAGCAGCCAAGAGTTACAGAGCTACGAGCAGTACTTC.

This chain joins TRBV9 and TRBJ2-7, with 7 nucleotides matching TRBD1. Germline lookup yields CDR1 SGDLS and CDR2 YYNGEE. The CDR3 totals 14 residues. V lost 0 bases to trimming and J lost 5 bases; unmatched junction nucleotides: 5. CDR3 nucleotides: TGTGCCAGCAGCGTAGCCTACAGGGGTGACGAGCAGTACTTC. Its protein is CASSVAYRGDEQYF. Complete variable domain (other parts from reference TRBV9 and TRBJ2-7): DSGVTQTPKHLITATGQRVTLRCSPRSGDLSVYWYQQSLDQGLQFLIQYYNGEERAKGNILERFSAQQFPDLHSELNLSSLELGDSALYFCASSVAYRGDEQYFGPGTRLTVT.

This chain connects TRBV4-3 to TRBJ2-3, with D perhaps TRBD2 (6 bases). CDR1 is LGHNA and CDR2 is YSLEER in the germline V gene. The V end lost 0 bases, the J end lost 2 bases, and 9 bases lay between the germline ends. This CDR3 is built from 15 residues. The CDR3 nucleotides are TGCGCCAGCAGCCAAGAAGGGAGGCCCACAGATACGCAGTATTTT. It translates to CASSQEGRPTDTQYF.

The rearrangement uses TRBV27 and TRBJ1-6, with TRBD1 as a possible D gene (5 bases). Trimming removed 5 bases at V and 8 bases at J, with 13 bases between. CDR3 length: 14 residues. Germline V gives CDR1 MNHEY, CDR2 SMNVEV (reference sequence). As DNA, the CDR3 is TGTGCCAGCAGTCCAGACAGTCCCTATTCACCCCTCCACTTT. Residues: CASSPDSPYSPLHF.

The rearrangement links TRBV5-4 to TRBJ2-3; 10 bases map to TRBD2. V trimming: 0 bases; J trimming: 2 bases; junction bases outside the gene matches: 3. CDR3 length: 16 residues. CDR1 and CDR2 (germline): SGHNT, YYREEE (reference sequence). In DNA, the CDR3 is TGTGCCAGCAGCTTGGCACTAGCGGGATACACAGATACGCAGTATTTT. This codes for CASSLALAGYTDTQYF. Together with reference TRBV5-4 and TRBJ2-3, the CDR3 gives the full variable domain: ETGVTQSPTHLIKTRGQQVTLRCSSQSGHNTVSWYQQALGQGPQFIFQYYREEENGRGNFPPRFSGLQFPNYSSELNVNALELDDSALYLCASSLALAGYTDTQYFGPGTRLTVL.

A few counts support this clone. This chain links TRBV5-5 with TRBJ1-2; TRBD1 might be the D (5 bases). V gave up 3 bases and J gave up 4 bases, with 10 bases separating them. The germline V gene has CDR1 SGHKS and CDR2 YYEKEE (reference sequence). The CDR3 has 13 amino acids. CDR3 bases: TGTGCCAGCAGCTCAGGGATTGGCTATGGCTACACCTTC. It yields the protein CASSSGIGYGYTF.

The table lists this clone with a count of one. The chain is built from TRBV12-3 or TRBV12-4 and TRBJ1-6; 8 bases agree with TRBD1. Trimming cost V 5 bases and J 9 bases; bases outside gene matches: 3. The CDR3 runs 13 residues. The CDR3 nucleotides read TGTGCCAGCAGTAAGACAGGGGCTTCACCCCTCCACTTT. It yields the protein CASSKTGASPLHF.

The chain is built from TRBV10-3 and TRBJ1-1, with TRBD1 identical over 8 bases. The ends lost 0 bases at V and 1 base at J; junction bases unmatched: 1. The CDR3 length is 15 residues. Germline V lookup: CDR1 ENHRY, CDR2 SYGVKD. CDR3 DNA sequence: TGTGCCATCAGTGAGTCGACAGGGGAGAACACTGAAGCTTTCTTT. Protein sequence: CAISESTGENTEAFF.

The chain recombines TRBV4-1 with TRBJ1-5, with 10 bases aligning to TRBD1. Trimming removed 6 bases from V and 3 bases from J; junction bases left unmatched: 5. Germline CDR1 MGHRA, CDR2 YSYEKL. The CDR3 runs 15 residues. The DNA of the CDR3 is TGCGCCAGCAGTCCTGGACAGGGGGTCAATCAGCCCCAGCATTTT. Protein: CASSPGQGVNQPQHF.

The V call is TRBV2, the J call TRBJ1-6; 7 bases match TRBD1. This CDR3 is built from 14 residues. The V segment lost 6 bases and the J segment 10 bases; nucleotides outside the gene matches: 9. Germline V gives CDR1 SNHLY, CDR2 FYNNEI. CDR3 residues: CASSPTGNLSPLHF. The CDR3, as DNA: TGTGCCAGCAGCCCGACAGGGAATTTGTCACCCCTCCACTTT. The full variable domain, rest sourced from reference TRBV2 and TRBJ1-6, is EPEVTQTPSHQVTQMGQEVILRCVPISNHLYFYWYRQILGQKVEFLVSFYNNEISEKSEIFDDQFSVERPDGSNFTLKIRSTKLEDSAMYFCASSPTGNLSPLHFGNGTRLTVT.

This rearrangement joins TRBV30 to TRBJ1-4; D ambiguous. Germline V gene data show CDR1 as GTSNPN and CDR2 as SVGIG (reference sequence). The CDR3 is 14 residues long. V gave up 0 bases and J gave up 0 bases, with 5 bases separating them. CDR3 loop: CAWSVFSTNEKLFF. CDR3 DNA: TGTGCCTGGAGTGTATTTTCAACTAATGAAAAACTGTTTTTT.

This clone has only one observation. CDR3 bases: TGTGCCAGCAGTGCTGCAGGGGTCTATGGCTACACCTTC. Residues: CASSAAGVYGYTF. The chain recombines TRBV2 with TRBJ1-2, with D possibly TRBD1 on 6 matching bases. Between the trimmed V and J ends, which lost 4 bases and 4 bases, there was a span of 10 bases. CDR1 and CDR2 from the germline V gene are SNHLY and FYNNEI. There are 13 residues in the CDR3.

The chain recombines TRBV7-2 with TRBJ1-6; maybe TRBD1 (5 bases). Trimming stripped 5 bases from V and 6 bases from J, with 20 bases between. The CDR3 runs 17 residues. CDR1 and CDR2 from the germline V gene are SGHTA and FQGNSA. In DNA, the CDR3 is TGTGCCAGCAGCCAGAACCCACCCGGGGCGGGTAATTCACCCCTCCACTTT. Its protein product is CASSQNPPGAGNSPLHF.

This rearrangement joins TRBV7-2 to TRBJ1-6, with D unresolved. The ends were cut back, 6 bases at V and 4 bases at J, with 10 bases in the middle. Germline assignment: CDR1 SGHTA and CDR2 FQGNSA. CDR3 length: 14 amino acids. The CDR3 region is CASRVERYNSPLHF. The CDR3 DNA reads TGTGCCAGCAGAGTGGAAAGATATAATTCACCCCTCCACTTT.

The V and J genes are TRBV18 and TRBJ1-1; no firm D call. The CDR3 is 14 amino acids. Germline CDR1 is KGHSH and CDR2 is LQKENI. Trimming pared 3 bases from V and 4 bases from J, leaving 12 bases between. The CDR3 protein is CASSPEGRGTEAFF. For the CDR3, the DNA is TGTGCCAGCTCACCGGAGGGCCGGGGCACTGAAGCTTTCTTT.

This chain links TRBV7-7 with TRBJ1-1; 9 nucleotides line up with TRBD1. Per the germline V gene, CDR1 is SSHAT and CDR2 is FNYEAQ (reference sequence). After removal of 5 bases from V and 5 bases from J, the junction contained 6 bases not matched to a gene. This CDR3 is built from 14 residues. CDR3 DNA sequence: TGTGCCAGCAGCCGGGACAGGGAAGGAACTGAAGCTTTCTTT. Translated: CASSRDREGTEAFF.

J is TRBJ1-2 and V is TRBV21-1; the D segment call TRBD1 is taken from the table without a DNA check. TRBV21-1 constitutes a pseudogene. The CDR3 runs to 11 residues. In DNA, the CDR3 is TGTGCCAGCAGGATAGACAGGGGGGGCACCTTC. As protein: CASRIDRGGTF.

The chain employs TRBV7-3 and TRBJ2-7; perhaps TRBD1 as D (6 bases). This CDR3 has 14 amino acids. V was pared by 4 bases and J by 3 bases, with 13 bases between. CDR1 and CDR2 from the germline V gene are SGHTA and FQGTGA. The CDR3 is CASSSELDSYEQYF. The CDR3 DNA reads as TGTGCCAGCAGCTCGGAACTGGACAGCTACGAGCAGTACTTC.

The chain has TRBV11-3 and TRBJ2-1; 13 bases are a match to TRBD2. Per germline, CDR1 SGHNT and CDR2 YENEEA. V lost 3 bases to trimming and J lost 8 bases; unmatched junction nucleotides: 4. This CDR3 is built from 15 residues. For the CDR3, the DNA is TGTGCCAGCAGCTTTGGACTAGCGGGAGATGATGAGCAGTTCTTC. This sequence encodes CASSFGLAGDDEQFF.

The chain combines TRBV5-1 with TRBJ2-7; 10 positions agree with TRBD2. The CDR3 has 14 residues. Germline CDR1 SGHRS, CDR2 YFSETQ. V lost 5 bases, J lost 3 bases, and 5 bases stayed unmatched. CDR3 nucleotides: TGCGCCAGCAGACCGTGGACTAGCGGCTACGAGCAGTACTTC. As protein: CASRPWTSGYEQYF.

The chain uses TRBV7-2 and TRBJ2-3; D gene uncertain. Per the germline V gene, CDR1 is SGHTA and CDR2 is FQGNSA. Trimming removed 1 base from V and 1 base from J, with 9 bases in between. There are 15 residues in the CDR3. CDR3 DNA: TGTGCCAGCAGCTTAGACTACCGCCGCACAGATACGCAGTATTTT. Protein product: CASSLDYRRTDTQYF.

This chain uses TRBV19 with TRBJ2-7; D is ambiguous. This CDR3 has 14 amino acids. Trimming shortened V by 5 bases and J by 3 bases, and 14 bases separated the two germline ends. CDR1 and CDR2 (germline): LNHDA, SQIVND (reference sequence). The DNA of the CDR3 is TGTGCCAGTAGTCCCAACTCGCCTGGCTACGAGCAGTACTTC. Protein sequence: CASSPNSPGYEQYF.